This T cell receptor beta chain was captured in a study of blood T cell repertoires in COVID-19. Background on the study: There were acute and convalescent COVID-19 samples, and they came from the United States, Italy and Spain. T cells, B-cell-depleted T cells, or PBMCs supplied cDNA or gDNA.

Under the authors' procedure: Quantification of nucleated cells was approximated via reference gene primer amplification. Sequenced by immunoSEQ multiplex PCR; TCRdb stores in-frame clones only, minus some. The V and J calls and clone size were taken over from that table, and D and trimming were inferred from the DNA. The data show approximately 300,000 clones, approximately 87% seen once. Germline loops: CDR1 GTSNPN, CDR2 SVGIG (reference sequence). The CDR3 sequence is 14 residues long. The ends were cut back, 2 bases at V and 8 bases at J, with 15 bases in the middle. The material sequenced was peripheral blood. This receptor was obtained from a woman in her 50s with active or convalescent COVID-19. V usage is TRBV30 and J usage is TRBJ1-4, with D perhaps matching TRBD1 (6 bases). The CDR3 spells CAWSSGGAGEKLFF. The CDR3 DNA reads TGTGCCTGGAGTTCGGGGGGCGCGGGGGAAAAACTGTTTTTT.